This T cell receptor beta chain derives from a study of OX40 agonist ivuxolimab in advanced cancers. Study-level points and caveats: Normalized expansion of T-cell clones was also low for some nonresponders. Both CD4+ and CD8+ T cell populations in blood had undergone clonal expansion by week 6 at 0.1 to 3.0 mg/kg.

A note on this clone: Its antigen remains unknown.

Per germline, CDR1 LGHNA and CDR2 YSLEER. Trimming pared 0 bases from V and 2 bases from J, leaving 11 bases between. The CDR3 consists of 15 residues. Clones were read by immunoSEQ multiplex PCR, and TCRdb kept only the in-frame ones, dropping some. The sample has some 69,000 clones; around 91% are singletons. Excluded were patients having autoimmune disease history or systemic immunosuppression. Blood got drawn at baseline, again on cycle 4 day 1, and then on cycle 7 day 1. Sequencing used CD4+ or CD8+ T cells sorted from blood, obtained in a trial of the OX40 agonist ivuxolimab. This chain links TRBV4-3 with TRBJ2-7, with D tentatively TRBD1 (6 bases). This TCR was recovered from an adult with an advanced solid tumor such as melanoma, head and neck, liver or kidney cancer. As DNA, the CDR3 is TGCGCCAGCAGCCAAGATCAGGGGCCCCCCTACGAGCAGTACTTC. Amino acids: CASSQDQGPPYEQYF.